The rows below give T cell receptor beta chains drawn from one sample of a study of CD8+ T cells in alopecia areata. Assay used: immunoSEQ multiplex PCR; TCRdb lists only in-frame clones, some missing. The data contain about 200,000 clones, around two fifths of them singletons. This sample comprised CD4+ T cells sorted from blood, obtained between weeks 30 and 35, from a patient treated with tofacitinib. These receptor sequences come from a human donor with alopecia areata. CDR3s include the opening cysteine and the closing phenylalanine or tryptophan. The D gene is left open where the match is weak. Clone size is stated in some rows and not others, as once, few, many or a class when expanded.

v_call: TRBV11-2
clone_size: few
d_call: NA
j_call: TRBJ2-7
cdr3_nt: TGTGCCAGCAGCTCTTTTCTAAGGGGGAGGCCCCCCCACGAGCAGTACTTC
cdr3_aa: CASSSFLRGRPPHEQYF

v_call: TRBV6-6
clone_size: few
d_call: NA
j_call: TRBJ1-5
cdr3_nt: TGTGCCAGCAGAACCATTGTAATGGACCAGCCCCAGCATTTT
cdr3_aa: CASRTIVMDQPQHF

v_call: TRBV27
clone_size: few
d_call: TRBD1
j_call: TRBJ2-1
cdr3_nt: TGTGCCAGCAGCCGTCCCGGGACAGGGGGTTACAATGAGCAGTTCTTC
cdr3_aa: CASSRPGTGGYNEQFF

v_call: TRBV5-1
clone_size: few
d_call: NA
j_call: TRBJ2-7
cdr3_nt: TGCGCCAGCTCCCCCGGGGGCTCCTACGAGCAGTACTTC
cdr3_aa: CASSPGGSYEQYF

v_call: TRBV30
clone_size: NA
d_call: NA
j_call: TRBJ1-1
cdr3_nt: TGTGCCTGGACCCTTATGGACGGATTCAACACTGAAGCTTTCTTT
cdr3_aa: CAWTLMDGFNTEAFF

v_call: TRBV11-2
clone_size: NA
d_call: NA
j_call: TRBJ2-3
cdr3_nt: TGTGCCAGCAGCTTATCGCGGGGCACAGATACGCAGTATTTT
cdr3_aa: CASSLSRGTDTQYF

v_call: TRBV7-9
clone_size: few
d_call: NA
j_call: TRBJ1-2
cdr3_nt: TGTGCCATATGGGGCGCACCGAACTATGGCTACACCTTC
cdr3_aa: CAIWGAPNYGYTF

v_call: TRBV5-1
clone_size: NA
d_call: TRBD1
j_call: TRBJ1-2
cdr3_nt: TGCGCCAGCAGCAAAGGGACAGCTTATGGCTACACCTTC
cdr3_aa: CASSKGTAYGYTF

v_call: TRBV2
clone_size: NA
d_call: TRBD1
j_call: TRBJ1-1
cdr3_nt: TGTGCCAGCAGTGAAGGGGACAGCCGACGTGAAGCTTTCTTT
cdr3_aa: CASSEGDSRREAFF

v_call: TRBV10-3
clone_size: NA
d_call: TRBD2
j_call: TRBJ2-1
cdr3_nt: TGTGCCATCAGTGAGCCCGGGACTACGTACAATGAGCAGTTCTTC
cdr3_aa: CAISEPGTTYNEQFF

v_call: TRBV7-2
clone_size: few
d_call: TRBD2
j_call: TRBJ2-3
cdr3_nt: TGTGCCAGCAGCTCCTTAGCGGGAGCACCGGGGGATACGCAGTATTTT
cdr3_aa: CASSSLAGAPGDTQYF

v_call: TRBV6-6
clone_size: NA
d_call: NA
j_call: TRBJ2-7
cdr3_nt: TGTGCCAGCAGTTATAAGCTCTACGAGCAGTACTTC
cdr3_aa: CASSYKLYEQYF

v_call: TRBV4-1
clone_size: NA
d_call: NA
j_call: TRBJ1-4
cdr3_nt: TGCGCCAGCAGCCAAACAGACAGACTGAATGAAAAACTGTTTTTT
cdr3_aa: CASSQTDRLNEKLFF

v_call: TRBV5-1
clone_size: few
d_call: NA
j_call: TRBJ2-6
cdr3_nt: TGCGCCAGCGCTCCCGTAGTGGGGGCCAACGTCCTGACTTTC
cdr3_aa: CASAPVVGANVLTF

v_call: TRBV6-5
clone_size: NA
d_call: NA
j_call: TRBJ2-3
cdr3_nt: TGTGCCAGCAGCCCGGGCCCAAGTGGAGATACGCAGTATTTT
cdr3_aa: CASSPGPSGDTQYF

v_call: TRBV7-9
clone_size: NA
d_call: TRBD1
j_call: TRBJ2-1
cdr3_nt: TGTGCCAGCAGCTTTCGAGGGACAGGGGACAATGAGCAGTTCTTC
cdr3_aa: CASSFRGTGDNEQFF

v_call: TRBV11-2
clone_size: NA
d_call: TRBD2
j_call: TRBJ2-7
cdr3_nt: TGTGCCAGCAGCTTAATCTTCGGCGGGGGCTCCTACGAGCAGTACTTC
cdr3_aa: CASSLIFGGGSYEQYF

v_call: TRBV6-5
clone_size: few
d_call: TRBD1
j_call: TRBJ2-7
cdr3_nt: TGTGCCAGTACAGGGGGCTACGAGCAGTACTTC
cdr3_aa: CASTGGYEQYF

v_call: TRBV5-1
clone_size: NA
d_call: NA
j_call: TRBJ2-7
cdr3_nt: TGCGCCAGCAGTCCCGACAGACCCTACGAGCAGTACTTC
cdr3_aa: CASSPDRPYEQYF

v_call: TRBV18
clone_size: few
d_call: NA
j_call: TRBJ1-1
cdr3_nt: TGTGCCAGCTCACCACGGGACGGTATGAACACTGAAGCTTTCTTT
cdr3_aa: CASSPRDGMNTEAFF

v_call: TRBV7-8
clone_size: NA
d_call: TRBD2
j_call: TRBJ2-1
cdr3_nt: TGTGCCAGCACCTTGAGCGGGGCCAAAAACCAGTTCTTC
cdr3_aa: CASTLSGAKNQFF

v_call: TRBV2
clone_size: NA
d_call: NA
j_call: TRBJ1-6
cdr3_nt: TGTGCCAGCAGGGGGGACGGAACGCCCCTCCACTTT
cdr3_aa: CASRGDGTPLHF

v_call: TRBV27
clone_size: NA
d_call: TRBD1
j_call: TRBJ1-1
cdr3_nt: TGTGCCAGCAGTTCCGCCAAGGACAGGTTGAGCACTGAAGCTTTCTTT
cdr3_aa: CASSSAKDRLSTEAFF

v_call: TRBV5-6
clone_size: NA
d_call: NA
j_call: TRBJ1-2
cdr3_nt: TGTGCCAGCAGCTTGGCGGTTCAGGATTCTCCTAACTATGGCTACACCTTC
cdr3_aa: CASSLAVQDSPNYGYTF

v_call: TRBV29-1
clone_size: NA
d_call: NA
j_call: TRBJ1-3
cdr3_nt: TGCAGCGTTGTTCTACCCTCTGGAAACACCATATATTTT
cdr3_aa: CSVVLPSGNTIYF

v_call: TRBV9
clone_size: few
d_call: NA
j_call: TRBJ2-2
cdr3_nt: TGTGCCAGCAGCGTAGACGTACAGACCGGGGAGCTGTTTTTT
cdr3_aa: CASSVDVQTGELFF

v_call: TRBV29-1
clone_size: few
d_call: NA
j_call: TRBJ2-2
cdr3_nt: TGCAGCGTTGGGAAAGCGAACACCGGGGAGCTGTTTTTT
cdr3_aa: CSVGKANTGELFF

v_call: TRBV19
clone_size: NA
d_call: NA
j_call: TRBJ1-1
cdr3_nt: TGTGCCAGTTCCCCGGACGGGGCCACTGAAGCTTTCTTT
cdr3_aa: CASSPDGATEAFF

v_call: TRBV2
clone_size: few
d_call: NA
j_call: TRBJ2-1
cdr3_nt: TGTGCCAGCAGGGACCCGAGCTCCTACAATGAGCAGTTCTTC
cdr3_aa: CASRDPSSYNEQFF